Below are 21 T cell receptor beta chains sequenced from a single sample in a study of regulatory T cells in long-lasting Graves disease. Time point given: newly diagnosed GD, antithyroid drugs for less than 3 months. From RNA extracted from PBMCs, the TCR library was made. Construction of TCR beta libraries relied on iRepertoire HTBI primers and on Arm-PCR targeting CDR3 regions. One entry per CDR3 protein, called by TCRdb with MiXCR from the multiplex PCR reads. This repertoire shows 350,000 to 500,000 distinct CDR3 sequences, 16% found once; its top ten account for about 25%. These data are also associated with another study on T cells in Graves' hyperthyroidism and ophthalmopathy.

The input for sequencing was peripheral blood mononuclear cells (PBMCs), taken at new diagnosis, from a patient treated with antithyroid drugs. These receptors were taken from a woman in her late teens or twenties with Graves disease.

This clonotype was counted many times. The chain joins TRBV27 to TRBJ2-6; a possible D gene is TRBD2 (6 bases). V was trimmed by 3 bases and J by 2 bases, leaving 8 bases between them. The germline gives CDR1 MNHEY, CDR2 SMNVEV (reference sequence). The CDR3 loop spans 15 amino acids. The CDR3 DNA is TGTGCCAGCAGTTTGGAGGGTCCTGGGGCCAACGTCCTGACTTTC. This gives the protein CASSLEGPGANVLTF. The entire variable domain, with the rest obtained from reference TRBV27 and TRBJ2-6, is as follows: EAQVTQNPRYLITVTGKKLTVTCSQNMNHEYMSWYRQDPGLGLRQIYYSMNVEVTDKGDVPEGYKVSRKEKRNFPLILESPSPNQTSLYFCASSLEGPGANVLTFGAGSRLTVL.

The chain is built from TRBV4-1 and TRBJ2-7; 9 nucleotides agree with TRBD2. Germline V CDR1 and CDR2: MGHRA, YSYEKL. The CDR3 is made up of 16 amino acids. V gave up 0 bases and J gave up 0 bases; unmatched junction bases: 3. In DNA, the CDR3 is TGCGCCAGCAGCCAAGATAGTAGCGGGAGCTCCTACGAGCAGTACTTC. It encodes CASSQDSSGSSYEQYF.

The chain carries TRBV3-1 and TRBJ2-3, with TRBD2 matching over 10 bases. Judging by the DNA end, TRBJ2-5 fits better; the J call may be wrong. CDR3 length equals 15 residues. Germline lookup yields CDR1 LGHDT and CDR2 YNNKEL (reference sequence). The CDR3 sequence is CASSQEASGRQTQYF. The CDR3 coding sequence is TGTGCCAGCAGCCAAGAGGCTAGCGGGAGACAGACCCAGTACTTC.

This chain uses TRBV11-1 with TRBJ2-7; 7 bases agree with TRBD2. Germline trimming cut 0 bases from V and 6 bases from J; bases unmatched to any gene: 8. This CDR3 comprises 15 residues. The V gene's germline CDR1 is SGHAT and CDR2 FQDESV (reference sequence). CDR3: CASSLAGGPNLEQYF. The DNA of the CDR3 is TGTGCCAGCAGCTTAGCGGGAGGGCCCAATCTCGAGCAGTACTTC.

Many counts were recorded for this clonotype. This chain links TRBV28 with TRBJ2-7; no clear D gene. V lost 2 bases and J lost 2, with 10 bases in between. The germline V gene encodes CDR1 MDHEN and CDR2 SYDVKM. The CDR3 length is 14 residues. CDR3 sequence: CASSLREGTYEQYF. The DNA of the CDR3 is TGTGCCAGCAGTTTACGTGAAGGAACCTACGAGCAGTACTTC.

This clonotype came up many times. The genes are TRBV10-3 and TRBJ2-7; 9 nucleotides align to TRBD2. Germline V CDR1 and CDR2: ENHRY, SYGVKD. V gave up 0 bases and J gave up 6 bases; unmatched junction bases: 3. The CDR3 contains 14 residues. CDR3 nucleotide sequence: TGTGCCATCAGTGAGTCTGGGACTAGCTTCGAGCAGTACTTC. Its protein product is CAISESGTSFEQYF.

At least ten counts were recorded for this clonotype. The V gene is TRBV27, the J gene TRBJ2-7; 9 nucleotides agree with TRBD2. CDR3 size: 16 residues. J lost 5 bases, V lost 3 bases, and 11 bases had no gene match. The germline V gene has CDR1 MNHEY and CDR2 SMNVEV (reference sequence). This chain's CDR3 is CASSLTGSGSGNEQYF. The CDR3, as DNA: TGTGCCAGCAGTTTGACCGGTAGCGGGAGTGGAAACGAGCAGTACTTC.

This clonotype was counted at least ten times. V usage is TRBV5-1 and J usage is TRBJ2-1, with a possible D match to TRBD1 (5 bases). Germline CDR1 is SGHRS and CDR2 is YFSETQ. The V end was cut by 0 bases, the J end by 1 base, with 11 bases between. CDR3 size: 16 residues. CDR3 DNA sequence: TGCGCCAGCAGCTTGGGAGGCACAGGTTCCTACAATGAGCAGTTCTTC. Translated: CASSLGGTGSYNEQFF. Filled out from reference TRBV5-1 and TRBJ2-1, the complete variable domain reads KAGVTQTPRYLIKTRGQQVTLSCSPISGHRSVSWYQQTPGQGLQFLFEYFSETQRNKGNFPGRFSGRQFSNSRSEMNVSTLELGDSALYLCASSLGGTGSYNEQFFGPGTRLTVL.

With respect to this clonotype: A far more abundant clone sits one base away, making this likely a read error. The chain couples TRBV27 to TRBJ2-5, with D possibly matching TRBD2 (5 bases). Germline CDR1 is MNHEY and CDR2 is SMNVEV (reference sequence). Trimming pared 5 bases from V and 4 bases from J, leaving 23 bases between. This CDR3 region has 17 residues. The CDR3 DNA follows: TGTGCCAGCAGTCCTCCCGGGAAAGGGCCGTTTGGAGAGACCCAGTACTTC. Translated: CASSPPGKGPFGETQYF.

The rearrangement uses TRBV5-6 and TRBJ1-2; a possible D gene is TRBD1 (6 bases). The germline V gene has CDR1 SGHDT and CDR2 YYEEEE. The CDR3 consists of 14 residues. Trimming stripped 3 bases from V and 5 bases from J, with 14 bases between. The CDR3 spells CASSWWTVGYGYTF. The CDR3 DNA follows: TGTGCCAGCAGCTGGTGGACAGTAGGATATGGCTACACCTTC.

This clonotype was seen a few times. The rearrangement uses TRBV14 and TRBJ2-1; D not certain. CDR3 length equals 15 residues. Trimming pared 4 bases from V and 1 base from J, leaving 11 bases between. Germline lookup yields CDR1 SGHDN and CDR2 FVKESK. CDR3 amino acids: CASSLVEVSYNEQFF. The CDR3 region has the DNA TGTGCCAGCAGCCTCGTGGAAGTTTCCTACAATGAGCAGTTCTTC.

The J gene is TRBJ2-7, the V gene TRBV30; 7 bases line up with TRBD1. Germline CDR1 GTSNPN, CDR2 SVGIG (reference sequence). V was pared by 2 bases and J by 5 bases, with 3 bases of the junction left unmatched. CDR3 length equals 12 residues. The CDR3 sequence is CAWSRQGDEQYF. The DNA of the CDR3 is TGTGCCTGGAGTAGACAGGGAGACGAGCAGTACTTC.

This clonotype occurred many times. The rearrangement links TRBV3-1 to TRBJ2-7, with D tentatively TRBD1 (6 bases). The germline V and J ends were trimmed by 0 bases and 6 bases, with 24 bases remaining between them. The CDR3 sequence is 18 residues long. The germline V gene has CDR1 LGHDT and CDR2 YNNKEL (reference sequence). The CDR3 protein is CASSQDPPPNRAGGEQYF. The CDR3 nucleotides read TGTGCCAGCAGCCAAGATCCACCCCCCAACAGGGCAGGCGGCGAGCAGTACTTC.

This clonotype has more than one count but fewer than ten. This chain connects TRBV10-1 to TRBJ2-7, with D tentatively TRBD1 (6 bases). V was pared by 8 bases and J by 0 bases, with 11 bases between. The germline gives CDR1 WNHNN, CDR2 SYGVQD (reference sequence). CDR3 size: 13 residues. The CDR3 DNA reads TGCGCCAGCTCTGAAGGGGGCTCCTACGAGCAGTACTTC. This codes for CASSEGGSYEQYF.

This clonotype was seen many times. This CDR3 reads CSGRRPQETQYF. The CDR3 nucleotides read TGCAGTGGTAGGAGGCCACAAGAGACCCAGTACTTC. The chain couples TRBV20-1 to TRBJ2-5; a weak D match, TRBD2 (5 bases). Trimming removed 7 bases from V and 2 bases from J, with 11 bases in between. The CDR3 contains 12 residues. Per the germline V gene, CDR1 is DFQATT and CDR2 is SNEGSKA (reference sequence).

V and J are TRBV6-1 and TRBJ2-7; 7 bases agree with TRBD1. Trimming cost V 6 bases and J 5 bases; bases outside gene matches: 7. This CDR3 is built from 13 residues. Germline CDR1 is MNHNS and CDR2 is SASEGT. Here the CDR3 DNA reads TGTGCCAGCAGGGAAACAGGGGTCCACGAGCAGTACTTC. This encodes CASRETGVHEQYF.

Ten or more counts support this clonotype. The CDR3 here is CSARLAGDTDTQYF. In DNA form, the CDR3 reads TGCAGTGCTAGACTAGCGGGGGATACAGATACGCAGTATTTT. This rearrangement joins TRBV20-1 to TRBJ2-3; 10 nucleotides match TRBD2. Germline values: CDR1 DFQATT, CDR2 SNEGSKA (reference sequence). Germline trimming cut 2 bases from V and 3 bases from J; bases unmatched to any gene: 2. This CDR3 has 14 residues.

V and J are TRBV6-5 and TRBJ2-1; D is undetermined. With 3 bases removed from V and 9 bases from J, the gap between germline ends came to 6 bases. Germline V gene data show CDR1 as MNHEY and CDR2 as SVGAGI. CDR3 length: 11 residues. The CDR3 here is CASSYYGEQFF. CDR3 coding DNA: TGTGCCAGCAGTTATTATGGTGAGCAGTTCTTC.

This clonotype was seen more than once but under ten times. A clone one base away is much larger, so this may be a read error. The chain links TRBV28 to TRBJ2-7; D may be TRBD1 or TRBD2 (5 bases each). Germline CDR1 MDHEN, CDR2 SYDVKM. CDR3 length: 15 amino acids. CDR3 region: CASSPPGTLTYERYF. CDR3 bases: TGTGCCAGCAGTCCCCCCGGGACGCTCACCTACGAGCGGTACTTC.

Ten or more counts support this clonotype. The genes are TRBV28 and TRBJ2-5; TRBD1 matches 7 bases. CDR1 and CDR2 from the germline V gene are MDHEN and SYDVKM. The CDR3 consists of 13 residues. J gave up 4 bases and V 7 bases, and 6 bases lay outside the gene matches. CDR3 nucleotide sequence: TGTGCCAGCACCACAGGGGTCGTAGAGACCCAGTACTTC. Protein product: CASTTGVVETQYF.

At least ten counts were recorded for this clonotype. The chain is built from TRBV12-3 or TRBV12-4 and TRBJ2-5; 8 bases are shared with TRBD2. With 5 bases clipped from V and 4 bases from J, the junction kept 9 bases outside the gene matches. The CDR3 extends over 15 amino acids. CDR3 DNA sequence: TGTGCCAGCAGTCCCCCTAGCGGGCGGCTAGAGACCCAGTACTTC. Protein: CASSPPSGRLETQYF.